These T cell receptor beta chains were read from a single sample in a study of shared clonotypes between healthy human individuals. Using immunoSEQ multiplex PCR, the repertoire was profiled, and TCRdb retains in-frame clones only, with some absent. The sample records roughly 1 million clones, about 76% being singletons. What was sequenced was memory CD4+ T cells sorted from blood. Receptors originate from a man aged 18-30 years in good health. Each CDR3 is given with its conserved first and last residue. Fields, in order: D gene, clone size, J gene, V gene, CDR3 protein, CDR3 DNA. D genes are given only for firm matches. Clone size appears in some rows only: once, few, many, or a class for an expanded clone.

>NA|once|TRBJ2-7|TRBV7-9
CASSPAPREQYF
TGTGCCAGCAGCCCCGCCCCGAGGGAGCAGTACTTC
>NA|once|TRBJ1-4|TRBV27
CASSRGLANREKLFF
TGTGCCAGCAGCCGCGGACTGGCGAACCGTGAAAAACTGTTTTTT
>NA|NA|TRBJ1-1|TRBV18
CASSPQGMATEAFF
TGTGCCAGCTCACCACAGGGAATGGCGACTGAAGCTTTCTTT
>TRBD1|NA|TRBJ2-5|TRBV6-5
CASLTTGDQETQYF
TGTGCCAGCCTTACGACAGGGGACCAAGAGACCCAGTACTTC
>NA|NA|TRBJ2-1|TRBV5-4
CASSIQSNEQFF
TGTGCCAGCAGTATACAGAGCAATGAGCAGTTCTTC
>TRBD1|NA|TRBJ2-7|TRBV27
CASSRAGTGSYEQYF
TGTGCCAGCAGTAGGGCCGGGACAGGTTCGTACGAGCAGTACTTC
>TRBD1|once|TRBJ2-3|TRBV18
CASSPRGQGDTQYF
TGTGCCAGCTCACCCAGGGGACAGGGAGATACGCAGTATTTT
>NA|NA|TRBJ2-7|TRBV6-5
CASSYSKQISYEQYF
TGTGCCAGCAGTTACTCGAAGCAGATCTCCTACGAGCAGTACTTC
>NA|NA|TRBJ2-7|TRBV5-1
CASSLEGLYEQYF
TGCGCCAGCAGCTTGGAAGGCCTCTACGAGCAGTACTTC
>NA|NA|TRBJ1-2|TRBV30
CAWSSHGYYGYTF
TGTGCCTGGAGTTCACATGGGTACTATGGCTACACCTTC
>NA|NA|TRBJ1-2|TRBV5-4
CASSQDAEDGYTF
TGTGCCAGCAGCCAAGACGCGGAGGATGGCTACACCTTC
>TRBD1|few|TRBJ1-1|TRBV27
CASSRDLGQGISAEAFF
TGTGCCAGCAGTCGAGATCTGGGACAGGGGATCTCGGCTGAAGCTTTCTTT
>TRBD1|NA|TRBJ1-4|TRBV5-1
CASSVDRAAANEKLFF
TGCGCCAGCAGCGTTGACAGGGCCGCCGCTAATGAAAAACTGTTTTTT
>NA|NA|TRBJ2-7|TRBV6-1
CASKLEGGYEQYF
TGTGCCAGCAAGCTTGAGGGCGGCTACGAGCAGTACTTC